Below are 9 T cell receptor beta chains sequenced from a single sample in a study of blood T cell repertoires in COVID-19. Sequencing was performed with immunoSEQ multiplex PCR; in TCRdb, only in-frame clones are kept and a portion is missing. Found here are fewer than 450,000 clones, 87% of them singletons; the top ten hold approximately 0.93%. The material sequenced was PBMCs or T cells enriched from blood (not recorded which). The receptors come from a young woman who had recovered from COVID-19.

This sequence joins TRBV30 and TRBJ2-2, with a possible D match to TRBD2 (6 bases). Germline V gene lookup returns CDR1 GTSNPN and CDR2 SVGIG (reference sequence). The CDR3 length is 13 residues. V was trimmed by 2 bases and J by 6 bases, leaving 10 bases between them. For the CDR3, the DNA is TGTGCCTGGAGTAGACTAGGACCCGGGGAGCTGTTTTTT. Translating it yields CAWSRLGPGELFF.

The genes are TRBV27 and TRBJ2-7; D perhaps matches TRBD2 (6 bases). Trimming stripped 2 bases from V and 3 bases from J, with 11 bases between. The length of the CDR3 is 14 residues. Germline values: CDR1 MNHEY, CDR2 SMNVEV (reference sequence). The CDR3 DNA sequence: TGTGCCAGCAGTTTAGTTCAGGGAGGCTACGAGCAGTACTTC. Its protein product is CASSLVQGGYEQYF.

The chain employs TRBV5-1 and TRBJ2-3, with D possibly matching TRBD1 (6 bases). CDR1 and CDR2 (germline): SGHRS, YFSETQ. This CDR3 is 15 amino acids long. The V gene lost 4 bases and the J gene lost 4 bases, with 16 bases spanning the gap. The CDR3 protein is CASSPNQGLPDTQYF. In DNA, the CDR3 is TGCGCCAGCAGCCCTAACCAGGGGCTCCCAGATACGCAGTATTTT.

The CDR3 region is CASSGGPYEQYF. The CDR3 bases are TGTGCCAGTAGCGGGGGGCCTTACGAGCAGTACTTC. The chain recombines TRBV19 with TRBJ2-7; D perhaps matches TRBD2 (7 bases). CDR3 length: 12 amino acids. CDR1 and CDR2 from the germline V gene are LNHDA and SQIVND (reference sequence). V lost 6 bases and J 4 bases, leaving 10 bases between the germline ends.

The chain is built from TRBV11-2 and TRBJ2-1; 8 positions match TRBD2. The germline CDR1 and CDR2 sequences are SGHAT and FQNNGV. V lost 7 bases to trimming and J lost 8 bases; unmatched junction nucleotides: 13. The CDR3 contains 15 residues. The CDR3 protein is CASTLHTGGIDEQFF. CDR3 nucleotides: TGTGCCAGCACCCTACACACGGGAGGGATCGATGAGCAGTTCTTC.

This chain links TRBV12-3 or TRBV12-4 with TRBJ1-2, with D possibly TRBD1 on 6 matching bases. CDR3 length equals 13 residues. V dropped 10 bases and J dropped 3 bases, with 15 bases sitting between them. The CDR3 DNA reads TGTGCCATCACAGGGCAGACCGACTATGGCTACACCTTC. It translates to CAITGQTDYGYTF.

This sequence joins TRBV19 and TRBJ1-6; D remains unclear. CDR1 is LNHDA and CDR2 is SQIVND in the germline V gene (reference sequence). The CDR3 consists of 20 residues. The V gene lost 2 bases and the J gene lost 0 bases, with 20 bases spanning the gap. CDR3 in DNA: TGTGCCAGTAGTATATACCCAGTGCAGGCCTCGAGCTCCTATAATTCACCCCTCCACTTT. Its protein is CASSIYPVQASSSYNSPLHF.

This clone was seen only once. The genes are TRBV10-1 and TRBJ2-2; 12 bases map to TRBD1. CDR1 WNHNN and CDR2 SYGVQD come from the germline V gene (reference sequence). This CDR3 has 15 amino acids. With V trimmed by 4 bases and J by 5 bases, 2 bases remained unmatched. The CDR3 sequence: CASSGDRGLTGELFF. The CDR3 DNA is TGCGCCAGCAGTGGGGACAGGGGGCTAACCGGGGAGCTGTTTTTT.

CDR3 DNA sequence: TGCGCCAGCAGCTCTCCCCGGGACAGATACTCCTACAATGAGCAGTTCTTC. It translates to CASSSPRDRYSYNEQFF. The V call is TRBV5-1, the J call TRBJ2-1; TRBD1 aligns across 7 bases. Trimming removed 3 bases from V and 0 bases from J; junction bases left unmatched: 9. The CDR3 length is 17 residues. In germline, CDR1 is SGHRS, CDR2 YFSETQ.